What follows describes a single T cell receptor (beta chain). Assay: immunoSEQ multiplex PCR; the TCRdb copy retains only in-frame clones and omits some. Of 35,000 or so clones listed, approximately 80% are singletons. Time point here: pretreatment peripheral blood. CDR1 is SGDLS and CDR2 is YYNGEE in the germline V gene. The CDR3 sequence is 15 residues long. The V and J ends lost 2 bases and 1 base respectively, with 9 bases between them. This sample was taken from a study of PD-L1 blockade in urothelial cancer. The source of this sequence is a man aged 60 to 75 with urothelial cancer. V is TRBV9 and J is TRBJ2-2, with D possibly being TRBD1 (5 bases). The input for sequencing was PBMCs, taken around atezolizumab (anti-PD-L1) treatment. CDR3 bases: TGTGCCAGCAGCGTTTCAGGGTGGAACACCGGGGAGCTGTTTTTT. This gives the protein CASSVSGWNTGELFF.